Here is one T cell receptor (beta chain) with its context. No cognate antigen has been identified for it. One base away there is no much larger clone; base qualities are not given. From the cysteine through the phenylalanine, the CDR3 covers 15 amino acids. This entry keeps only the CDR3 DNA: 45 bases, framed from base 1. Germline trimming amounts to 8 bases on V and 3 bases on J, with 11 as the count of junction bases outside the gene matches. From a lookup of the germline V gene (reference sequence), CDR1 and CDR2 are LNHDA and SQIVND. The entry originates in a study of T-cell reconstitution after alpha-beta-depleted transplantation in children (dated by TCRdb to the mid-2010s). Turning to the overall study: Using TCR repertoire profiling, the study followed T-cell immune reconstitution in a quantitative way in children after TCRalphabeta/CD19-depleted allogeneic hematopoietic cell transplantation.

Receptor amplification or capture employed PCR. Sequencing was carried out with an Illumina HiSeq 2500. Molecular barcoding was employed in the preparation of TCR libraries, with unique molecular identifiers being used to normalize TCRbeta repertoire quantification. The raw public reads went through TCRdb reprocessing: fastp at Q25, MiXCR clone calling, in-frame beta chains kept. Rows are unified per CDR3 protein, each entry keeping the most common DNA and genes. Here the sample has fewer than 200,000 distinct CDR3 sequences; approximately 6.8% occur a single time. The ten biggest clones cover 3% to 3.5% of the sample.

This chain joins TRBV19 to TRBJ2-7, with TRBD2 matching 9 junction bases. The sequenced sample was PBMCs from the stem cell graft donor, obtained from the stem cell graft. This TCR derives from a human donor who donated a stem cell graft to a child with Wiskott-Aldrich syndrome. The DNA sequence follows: TGTGCCAGTGGGGGATTAGCGGGAGCGGGCTACGAGCAGTACTTC. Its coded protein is CASGGLAGAGYEQYF.